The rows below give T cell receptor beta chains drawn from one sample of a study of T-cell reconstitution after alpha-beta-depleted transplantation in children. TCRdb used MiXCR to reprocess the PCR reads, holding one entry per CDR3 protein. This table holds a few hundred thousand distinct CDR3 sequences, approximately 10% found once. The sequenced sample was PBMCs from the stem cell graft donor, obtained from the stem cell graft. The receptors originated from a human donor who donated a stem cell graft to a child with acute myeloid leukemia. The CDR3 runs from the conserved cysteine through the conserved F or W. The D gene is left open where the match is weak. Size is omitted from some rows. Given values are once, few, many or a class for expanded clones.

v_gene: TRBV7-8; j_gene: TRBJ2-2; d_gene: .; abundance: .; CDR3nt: TGTGCCAGCAGCTTCCGCCTGGGGTCGGGCGGGGAGCTGTTTTTT; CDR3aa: CASSFRLGSGGELFF
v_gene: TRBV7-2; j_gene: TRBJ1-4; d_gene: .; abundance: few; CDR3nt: TGTGCCAGCAGCTTAGTTGGATCGGGGGAAAAACTGTTTTTT; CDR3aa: CASSLVGSGEKLFF
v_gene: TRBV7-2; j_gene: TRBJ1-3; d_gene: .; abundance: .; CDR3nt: TGTGCCAGCAGCTTAACGGCAGGGGCTGGAAACACCATATATTTT; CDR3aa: CASSLTAGAGNTIYF
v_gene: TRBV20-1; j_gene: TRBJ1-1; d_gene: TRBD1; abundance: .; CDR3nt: TGCAGTGCTAGGGGCTCACAGGGGGCTAACACTGAAGCTTTCTTT; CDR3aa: CSARGSQGANTEAFF
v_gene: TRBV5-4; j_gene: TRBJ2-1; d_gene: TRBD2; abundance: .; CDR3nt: TGTGCCAGCAGCTTGGTACTAGCGGGAGGGGCTGAGCAGTTCTTC; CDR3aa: CASSLVLAGGAEQFF
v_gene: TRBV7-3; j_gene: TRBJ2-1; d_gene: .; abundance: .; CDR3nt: TGTGCCAGCAGCCACCTAGGGGTCAGCTCCTACAATGAGCAGTTCTTC; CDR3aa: CASSHLGVSSYNEQFF
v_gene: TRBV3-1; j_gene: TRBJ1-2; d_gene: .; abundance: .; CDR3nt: TGTGCCAGCAGCCACGCGGGACTGAACTATGGCTACACCTTC; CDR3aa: CASSHAGLNYGYTF
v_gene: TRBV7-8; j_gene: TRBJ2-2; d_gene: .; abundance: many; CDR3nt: TGTGCCAGCAGCTTATATAAGGGGTCGGTCGGGGAGCTGTTTTTT; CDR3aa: CASSLYKGSVGELFF
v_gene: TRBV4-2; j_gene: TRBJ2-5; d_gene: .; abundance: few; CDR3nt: TGTGCCAGCAGCCAAGTTGGGGGAGTTCAAGAGACCCAGTACTTC; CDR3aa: CASSQVGGVQETQYF
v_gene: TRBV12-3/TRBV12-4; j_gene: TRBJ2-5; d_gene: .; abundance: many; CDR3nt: TGTGCCAGCAGCCCCGGGGCGGGAGAGACCCAGTACTTC; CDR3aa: CASSPGAGETQYF
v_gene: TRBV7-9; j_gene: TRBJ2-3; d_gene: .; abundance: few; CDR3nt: TGTGCCAGCAGCCCGGTTGGAGCGGCCGTGGGTTATACGCAGTATTTT; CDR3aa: CASSPVGAAVGYTQYF
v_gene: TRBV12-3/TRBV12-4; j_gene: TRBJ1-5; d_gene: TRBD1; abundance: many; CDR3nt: TGTGCCAGCAGTACGGGACAGGGGAACAATCAGCCCCAGCATTTT; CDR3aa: CASSTGQGNNQPQHF
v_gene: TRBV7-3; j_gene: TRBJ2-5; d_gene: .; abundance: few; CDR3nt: TGTGCCAGCAGTTACATGGGGGGTCAAGAGACCCAGTACTTC; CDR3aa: CASSYMGGQETQYF
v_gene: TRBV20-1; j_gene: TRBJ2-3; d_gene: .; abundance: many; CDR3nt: TGCAGTGCTAGATCGGGAGATACGCAGTATTTT; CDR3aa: CSARSGDTQYF
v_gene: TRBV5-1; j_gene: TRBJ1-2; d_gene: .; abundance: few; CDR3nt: TGCGCCAGCAGCTTGGAGCGGGCAGGGCTCAACTATGGCTACACCTTC; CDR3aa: CASSLERAGLNYGYTF
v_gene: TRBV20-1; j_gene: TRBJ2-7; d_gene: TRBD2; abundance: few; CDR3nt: TGCAGTGCTAGATTGGAGCGGGGGACCTACGAGCAGTACTTC; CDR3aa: CSARLERGTYEQYF
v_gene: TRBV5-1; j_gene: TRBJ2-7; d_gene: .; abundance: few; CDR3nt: TGCGCCAGCAGCTCCGGTTTCACGTACGAGCAGTACTTC; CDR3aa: CASSSGFTYEQYF
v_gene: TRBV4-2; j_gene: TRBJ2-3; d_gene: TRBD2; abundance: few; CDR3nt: TGTGCCAGCAGCCAAAAGCGGGGTGGTGCAGATACGCAGTATTTT; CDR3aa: CASSQKRGGADTQYF
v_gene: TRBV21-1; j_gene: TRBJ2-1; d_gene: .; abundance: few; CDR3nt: TGTGCCAGCAGCAAAGTGGAGTTGACAGTTGAGGGGGGATACAATGAGCAGTTCTTC; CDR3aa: CASSKVELTVEGGYNEQFF
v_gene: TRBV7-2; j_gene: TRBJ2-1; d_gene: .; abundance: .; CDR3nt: TGTGCCAGCAGCGTAACCCCAGGGGAGGAGCAGTTCTTC; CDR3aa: CASSVTPGEEQFF
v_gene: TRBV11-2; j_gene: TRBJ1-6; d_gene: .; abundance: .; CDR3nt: TGTGCCAGCAGCTTACAGGGGTCACGAAATTCACCCCTCCACTTT; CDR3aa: CASSLQGSRNSPLHF
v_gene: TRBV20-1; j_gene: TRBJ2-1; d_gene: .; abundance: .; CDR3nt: TGCAGTGCACCTAGCTCCTACAATGAGCAGTTCTTC; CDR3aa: CSAPSSYNEQFF
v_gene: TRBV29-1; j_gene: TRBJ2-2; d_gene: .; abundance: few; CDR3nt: TGCAGCGTTGATTGGGCGGGGAACACCGGGGAGCTGTTTTTT; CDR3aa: CSVDWAGNTGELFF
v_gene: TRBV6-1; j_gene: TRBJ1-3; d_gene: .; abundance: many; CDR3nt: TGTGCCAGCTCCATCGGAGGGGCCGGAAACACCATATATTTT; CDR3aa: CASSIGGAGNTIYF